This T cell receptor (beta chain) was sequenced in a study of blood T cells in healthy people across ages. Study-wide results and limits: More naive CD4+ cells and higher diversity marked long-lived donors relative to aged donors. Diversity of TCR beta correlated strongly with naive T cell percentage.

This clonotype was counted a few times. Its antigen is not known. A J-beta primer mix and a sample-barcoded 5' primer were used in a second PCR of about 7 to 12 cycles. Tags on each cDNA molecule came from a template-switch adaptor with 12 random nucleotides. TCRdb itself ran the 5' RACE reads through MiXCR, one entry per CDR3 protein. The sample contains 790,000 or so distinct CDR3 sequences, more than 50% of which appear only once. The sequence derives from a man between 40 and 49 years old in good health. The sequenced material came from blood.

As DNA, the CDR3 is TGTGCCAGCAGCACCGACAGGGATGGCATCTGGTCACCCCTCCACTTT. It specifies CASSTDRDGIWSPLHF. The V call is TRBV7-9, the J call TRBJ1-6; 7 bases are shared with TRBD1. The trim removed 5 bases at V and 10 bases at J, leaving 14 bases unmatched. This CDR3 has 16 amino acids. Germline V CDR1 and CDR2: SEHNR, FQNEAQ (reference sequence).